This T cell receptor (beta chain) was captured in a study of human T cells and chemical hapten exposure. Study findings and constraints: High-frequency TCRs, those above 1 in 1000, stayed the same after DPC sensitization.

Time point denoted: healthy volunteer bleed at 2 weeks. The authors extracted total RNA from unfractionated whole blood. V was cut by 4 bases and J by 0 bases, with 7 bases left in between. The CDR3 runs to 14 residues. CDR1 and CDR2 from the germline V gene are MNHNS and SASEGT. TCRdb independently ran MiXCR on the RACE reads; one entry per CDR3 protein. The sample has 80,000 to 100,000 distinct CDR3 sequences; around 9% are singletons. This clonotype was recorded at least ten times. The antigen remains undetermined. This chain uses TRBV6-1 with TRBJ1-3; D ambiguous. The receptor comes from a female donor in good health. Some clones in this sample may be carry-over from other donors' samples. The sample comprised whole blood. CDR3 bases: TGTGCCAGCAGTGGATACGGCTCTGGAAACACCATATATTTT. It yields the protein CASSGYGSGNTIYF.